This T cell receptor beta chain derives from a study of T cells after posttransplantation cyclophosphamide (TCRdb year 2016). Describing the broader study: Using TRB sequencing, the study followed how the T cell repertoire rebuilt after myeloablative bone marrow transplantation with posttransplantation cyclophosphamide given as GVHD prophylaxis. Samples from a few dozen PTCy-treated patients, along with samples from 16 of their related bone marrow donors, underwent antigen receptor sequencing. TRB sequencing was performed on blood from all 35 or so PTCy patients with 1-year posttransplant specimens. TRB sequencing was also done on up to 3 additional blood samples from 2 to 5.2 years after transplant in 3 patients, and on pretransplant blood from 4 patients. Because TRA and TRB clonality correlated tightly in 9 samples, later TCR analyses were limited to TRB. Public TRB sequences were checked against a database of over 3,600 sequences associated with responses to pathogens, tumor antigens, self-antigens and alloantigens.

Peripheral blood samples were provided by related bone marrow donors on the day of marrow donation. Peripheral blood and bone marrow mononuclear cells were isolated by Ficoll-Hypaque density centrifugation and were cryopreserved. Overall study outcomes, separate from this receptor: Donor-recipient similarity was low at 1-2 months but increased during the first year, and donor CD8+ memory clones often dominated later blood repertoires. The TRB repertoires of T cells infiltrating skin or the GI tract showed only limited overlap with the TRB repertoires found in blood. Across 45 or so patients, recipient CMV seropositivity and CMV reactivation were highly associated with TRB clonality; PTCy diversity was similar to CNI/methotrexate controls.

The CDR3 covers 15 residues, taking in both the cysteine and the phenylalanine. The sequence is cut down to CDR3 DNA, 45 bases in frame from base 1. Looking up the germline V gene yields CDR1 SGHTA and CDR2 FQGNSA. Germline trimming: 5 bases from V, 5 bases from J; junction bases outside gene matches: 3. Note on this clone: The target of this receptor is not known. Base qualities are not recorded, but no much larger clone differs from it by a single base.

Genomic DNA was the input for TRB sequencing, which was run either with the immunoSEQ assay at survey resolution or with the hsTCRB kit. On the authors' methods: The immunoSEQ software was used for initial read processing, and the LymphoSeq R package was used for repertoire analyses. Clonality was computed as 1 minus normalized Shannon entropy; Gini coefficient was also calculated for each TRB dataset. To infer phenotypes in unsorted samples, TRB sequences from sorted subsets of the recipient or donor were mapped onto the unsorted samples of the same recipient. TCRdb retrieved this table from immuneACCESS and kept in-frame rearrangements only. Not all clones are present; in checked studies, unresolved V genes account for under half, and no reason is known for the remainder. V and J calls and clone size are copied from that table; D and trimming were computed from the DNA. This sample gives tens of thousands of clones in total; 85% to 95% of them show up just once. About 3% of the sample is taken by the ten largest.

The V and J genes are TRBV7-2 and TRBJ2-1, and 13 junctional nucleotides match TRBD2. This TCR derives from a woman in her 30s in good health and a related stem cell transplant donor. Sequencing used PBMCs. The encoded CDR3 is CASSLGLAGDNEQFF. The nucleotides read TGTGCCAGCAGCCTTGGACTAGCGGGGGACAATGAGCAGTTCTTC. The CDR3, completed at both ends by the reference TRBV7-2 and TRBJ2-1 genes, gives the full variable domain GAGVSQSPSNKVTEKGKDVELRCDPISGHTALYWYRQSLGQGLEFLIYFQGNSAPDKSGLPSDRFSAERTGGSVSTLTIQRTQQEDSAVYLCASSLGLAGDNEQFFGPGTRLTVL.